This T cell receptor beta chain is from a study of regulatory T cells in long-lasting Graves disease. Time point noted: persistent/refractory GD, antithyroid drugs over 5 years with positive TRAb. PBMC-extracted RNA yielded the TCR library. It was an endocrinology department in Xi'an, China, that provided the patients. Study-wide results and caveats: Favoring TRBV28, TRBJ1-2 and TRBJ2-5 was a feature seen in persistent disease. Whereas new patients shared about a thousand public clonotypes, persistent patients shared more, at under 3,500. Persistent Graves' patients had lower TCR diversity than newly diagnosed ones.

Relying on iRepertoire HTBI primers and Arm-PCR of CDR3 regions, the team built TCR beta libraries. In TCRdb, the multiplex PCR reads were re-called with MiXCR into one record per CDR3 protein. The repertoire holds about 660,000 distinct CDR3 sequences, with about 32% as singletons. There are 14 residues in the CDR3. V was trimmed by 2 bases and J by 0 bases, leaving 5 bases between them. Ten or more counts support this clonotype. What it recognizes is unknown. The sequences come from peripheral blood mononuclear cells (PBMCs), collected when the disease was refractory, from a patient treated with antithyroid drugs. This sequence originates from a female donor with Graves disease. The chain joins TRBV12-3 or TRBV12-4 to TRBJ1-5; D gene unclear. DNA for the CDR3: TGTGCCAGCAGTTTATTCTATAGCAATCAGCCCCAGCATTTT. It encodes CASSLFYSNQPQHF.